This entry lists 13 T cell receptor beta chains sequenced from one sample in a study of memory CD4+ T cells and cytomegalovirus serostatus. Single viable CD3+CD4+CD8-CD45RO+ cells were sorted as the memory CD4+ T cells. Method: immunoSEQ multiplex PCR; TCRdb's copy keeps in-frame clones and lacks some. The profile shows roughly 60,000 clones, more than 70% of them singletons. Sequenced material: memory CD4+ T cells from blood. These receptors were collected from an adult in good health and CMV-seronegative.

This chain connects TRBV25-1 to TRBJ2-7; TRBD2 might be the D (5 bases). Germline CDR1 reads MGHDK; CDR2 reads SYGVNS. V lost 7 bases and J lost 6, with 13 bases in between. The CDR3 runs 12 residues. The CDR3 is CASKTSAGEQYF. The CDR3, as DNA: TGTGCCAGCAAAACTAGTGCCGGCGAGCAGTACTTC.

The V and J genes are TRBV9 and TRBJ2-7; 7 bases agree with TRBD1. Looked up from germline, CDR1 is SGDLS and CDR2 is YYNGEE. J gave up 1 base and V 0 bases, and 4 bases lay outside the gene matches. The CDR3 is made up of 15 amino acids. CDR3 DNA sequence: TGTGCCAGCAGCGTAGGGCAGGGACAGTCCTACGAGCAGTACTTC. Its translation: CASSVGQGQSYEQYF. Based on the CDR3 plus reference TRBV9 and TRBJ2-7, the full variable domain is DSGVTQTPKHLITATGQRVTLRCSPRSGDLSVYWYQQSLDQGLQFLIQYYNGEERAKGNILERFSAQQFPDLHSELNLSSLELGDSALYFCASSVGQGQSYEQYFGPGTRLTVT.

This clone was detected a few times. The chain couples TRBV28 to TRBJ1-1; TRBD1 aligns across 8 bases. This CDR3 has 16 amino acids. The V segment lost 3 bases and the J segment 2 bases; nucleotides outside the gene matches: 8. Germline assignment: CDR1 MDHEN and CDR2 SYDVKM. The CDR3 nucleotides are TGTGCCAGCAGTTTGCGCGTCGGACAGGGCAACACTGAAGCTTTCTTT. This sequence encodes CASSLRVGQGNTEAFF.

The V call is TRBV5-1, the J call TRBJ2-5; possibly TRBD1 for D (6 bases). Germline V gene lookup returns CDR1 SGHRS and CDR2 YFSETQ. V was pared by 1 base and J by 1 base, with 14 bases between. The CDR3 extends over 16 amino acids. CDR3 in amino acids: CASSLSGQTTQETQYF. The CDR3 bases are TGCGCCAGCAGCTTGTCCGGACAGACTACCCAAGAGACCCAGTACTTC.

This chain uses TRBV5-1 with TRBJ1-2, with unresolved D. Trimming left V 1 base short and J 6 bases short, with 10 bases between. Germline V CDR1 and CDR2: SGHRS, YFSETQ. The CDR3 is made up of 13 amino acids. The CDR3 sequence is CASSLRAEHGYTF. The CDR3 DNA is TGCGCCAGCAGCTTGCGGGCAGAACATGGCTACACCTTC.

In the case of this clone: One end of the junction does not line up with germline, which may come from a read error. The CDR3 protein is CASSLVGQGRSYEQYF. The CDR3 DNA follows: TGTGCCAGCAGTTTGGTTGGACAGGGGCGTTCCTACGAGCAATACTTC. The chain couples TRBV28 to TRBJ2-7; 9 positions match TRBD1. The CDR3 has 16 amino acids. The germline CDR1 and CDR2 sequences are MDHEN and SYDVKM.

The chain is built from TRBV11-2 and TRBJ1-3; tentative D call: TRBD1 (5 bases). CDR3 size: 15 residues. The V gene lost 4 bases and the J gene lost 4 bases, with 14 bases spanning the gap. Per germline, CDR1 SGHAT and CDR2 FQNNGV. This CDR3 is CASSSQGSGGNTIYF. The CDR3 bases are TGTGCCAGCAGCTCGCAGGGCTCCGGAGGAAACACCATATATTTT. The whole variable domain, remainder taken from reference TRBV11-2 and TRBJ1-3, is EAGVAQSPRYKIIEKRQSVAFWCNPISGHATLYWYQQILGQGPKLLIQFQNNGVVDDSQLPKDRFSAERLKGVDSTLKIQPAKLEDSAVYLCASSSQGSGGNTIYFGEGSWLTVV.

J is TRBJ2-5 and V is TRBV2; D gene ambiguous. CDR3 length: 14 residues. From germline, CDR1 is SNHLY and CDR2 FYNNEI. V was cut by 5 bases and J by 2 bases, with 12 bases left in between. The CDR3 spells CASSPGPAQETQYF. The CDR3 nucleotides are TGTGCCAGCAGTCCGGGCCCAGCGCAAGAGACCCAGTACTTC.

The V and J genes are TRBV5-6 and TRBJ1-2; D perhaps matches TRBD1 (6 bases). The CDR3 is made up of 14 amino acids. Germline V gene lookup returns CDR1 SGHDT and CDR2 YYEEEE. The V end was cut by 0 bases, the J end by 2 bases, with 8 bases between. DNA of the CDR3: TGTGCCAGCAGCTTGGTAGGACAGAACTATGGCTACACCTTC. Translating it yields CASSLVGQNYGYTF.

The chain couples TRBV5-1 to TRBJ1-2, with 7 bases fitting TRBD1. V dropped 3 bases and J dropped 0; count of bases not matched to a gene: 2. The length of the CDR3 is 14 residues. Germline V gene data show CDR1 as SGHRS and CDR2 as YFSETQ. CDR3 nucleotides: TGCGCCAGCAGCTCGGACAGGTCTAACTATGGCTACACCTTC. It codes for CASSSDRSNYGYTF.

The V and J genes are TRBV5-1 and TRBJ2-7; 14 nucleotides align to TRBD2. The CDR3 totals 17 residues. The germline V gene has CDR1 SGHRS and CDR2 YFSETQ. The junction had 6 bases not matched to a gene; V was cut back by 4 bases and J by 0 bases. CDR3 nucleotide sequence: TGCGCCAGCAGCCGGACTAGCGGGAGGCTTAGCTCCTACGAGCAGTACTTC. It specifies CASSRTSGRLSSYEQYF.

This chain links TRBV7-2 with TRBJ2-7, with 13 bases that match TRBD2. Germline trimming cut 10 bases from V and 5 bases from J; bases unmatched to any gene: 8. The CDR3 is 14 amino acids. Germline lookup yields CDR1 SGHTA and CDR2 FQGNSA. The CDR3 region has the DNA TGTGCCATCAGGGGACTAGCGGGAATTGACGAGCAGTACTTC. Its translation: CAIRGLAGIDEQYF.

V is TRBV7-9 and J is TRBJ2-2; 8 bases agree with TRBD1. The CDR3 is 16 amino acids. Germline lookup yields CDR1 SEHNR and CDR2 FQNEAQ (reference sequence). J was trimmed by 4 bases and V by 1 base; bases with no gene match: 5. CDR3 loop: CASSLVFGQGTGELFF. DNA of the CDR3: TGTGCCAGCAGCTTAGTTTTCGGACAGGGCACCGGGGAGCTGTTTTTT. Supplemented by reference TRBV7-9 and TRBJ2-2, the full variable domain reads DTGVSQNPRHKITKRGQNVTFRCDPISEHNRLYWYRQTLGQGPEFLTYFQNEAQLEKSRLLSDRFSAERPKGSFSTLEIQRTEQGDSAMYLCASSLVFGQGTGELFFGEGSRLTVL.